This entry lists 17 T cell receptor beta chains sequenced from one sample in a study of cytomegalovirus exposure and HLA in healthy donors. The PCR employed 60 Vbeta primers together with 13 Jbeta primers. Measured with immunoSEQ multiplex PCR; TCRdb has only the in-frame clones, and not every one. The sample contains around 150,000 clones, 66% of which appear only once. Source material: PBMCs. The receptors stem from a human donor in good health.

The chain links TRBV2 to TRBJ2-7; a possible D gene is TRBD1 (6 bases). This CDR3 is built from 14 residues. From germline, CDR1 is SNHLY and CDR2 FYNNEI. With 8 bases removed from V and 3 bases from J, the gap between germline ends came to 17 bases. CDR3 sequence: CASGEQGGIYEQYF. For the CDR3, the DNA is TGTGCCAGCGGGGAACAGGGTGGGATCTACGAGCAGTACTTC.

V gene TRBV6-5 combines with J gene TRBJ1-1, with a tentative D call TRBD1 (6 bases). The CDR3 is 14 amino acids. CDR1 and CDR2 (germline): MNHEY, SVGAGI. V shed 4 bases and J shed 4 bases, with 13 bases lying between them. CDR3 bases: TGTGCCAGCAGTTCACCAGGGGCTGCCACTGAAGCTTTCTTT. It yields the protein CASSSPGAATEAFF.

The J gene is TRBJ2-2, the V gene TRBV28; TRBD1 matches 8 bases. The germline V gene has CDR1 MDHEN and CDR2 SYDVKM. The V and J ends lost 3 bases and 3 bases, in that order; junction bases with no gene match: 3. The CDR3 consists of 15 residues. CDR3 coding DNA: TGTGCCAGCAGTTTGGCAGGGGGCTACACCGGGGAGCTGTTTTTT. This gives the protein CASSLAGGYTGELFF.

V usage is TRBV6-5 and J usage is TRBJ2-1; 11 nucleotides match TRBD2. This CDR3 comprises 15 residues. CDR1 is MNHEY and CDR2 is SVGAGI in the germline V gene. V gave up 7 bases and J gave up 6 bases; unmatched junction bases: 8. CDR3 DNA sequence: TGTGCCAGCAACCTACTAGCGGGAGTAGGCAATGAGCAGTTCTTC. Translated: CASNLLAGVGNEQFF.

A word on this clone: Its ends do not fully match the called genes, so a read error is possible. This specimen includes other DNA sequences encoding the same CDR3. This chain links TRBV30 with TRBJ2-7; no definite D call. The germline CDR1 and CDR2 sequences are GTSNPN and SVGIG (reference sequence). The CDR3 is 13 amino acids. The CDR3 coding sequence is TGCGCCTGGAGTGTCAAGTGGCACTACGAGCAGTACTTC. Its protein is CAWSVKWHYEQYF.

This chain links TRBV19 with TRBJ1-6; a possible D gene is TRBD1 (6 bases). The CDR3 contains 15 residues. The germline gives CDR1 LNHDA, CDR2 SQIVND (reference sequence). V shed 3 bases and J shed 3 bases, with 9 bases lying between them. For the CDR3, the DNA is TGTGCCAGTAGTATCGACAGGATCTATAATTCACCCCTCCACTTT. Residues: CASSIDRIYNSPLHF. Full variable domain (rest looked up from reference TRBV19 and TRBJ1-6): DGGITQSPKYLFRKEGQNVTLSCEQNLNHDAMYWYRQDPGQGLRLIYYSQIVNDFQKGDIAEGYSVSREKKESFPLTVTSAQKNPTAFYLCASSIDRIYNSPLHFGNGTRLTVT.

CDR3 nucleotides: TGCGCCAGCAGCTTGAGCCGCTCTCTGCTTGATAGCCGGCAAGAGACCCAGTACTTC. It translates to CASSLSRSLLDSRQETQYF. V usage is TRBV5-1 and J usage is TRBJ2-5, with unresolved D. V dropped 1 base and J dropped 2 bases, with 24 bases sitting between them. The CDR3 totals 19 residues. CDR1 SGHRS and CDR2 YFSETQ come from the germline V gene.

Here the CDR3 reads CASSVGQGAFGVEQYF. The CDR3 DNA reads as TGTGCCAGCAGCGTGGGGCAGGGGGCGTTTGGGGTCGAGCAGTACTTC. The gene calls are TRBV9 and TRBJ2-7; TRBD1 agrees at 8 bases. There are 16 residues in the CDR3. The V gene end was trimmed by 2 bases and the J gene end by 6 bases; junction bases not matched to a gene: 13. Germline loops: CDR1 SGDLS, CDR2 YYNGEE.

The chain links TRBV10-3 to TRBJ1-4; 10 bases are a match to TRBD1. The CDR3 spans 13 residues. V dropped 9 bases and J dropped 6; count of bases not matched to a gene: 4. The germline gives CDR1 ENHRY, CDR2 SYGVKD. In DNA, the CDR3 is TGTGCCATGCGAGGGACAGGGGATGAAAAACTGTTTTTT. This translates into CAMRGTGDEKLFF.

J is TRBJ1-1 and V is TRBV6-5; D is undetermined. Germline assignment: CDR1 MNHEY and CDR2 SVGAGI. V dropped 2 bases and J dropped 3 bases, with 10 bases sitting between them. This CDR3 spans 14 amino acids. Here the CDR3 reads CASSYARADTEAFF. CDR3 DNA: TGTGCCAGCAGTTACGCGAGAGCGGACACTGAAGCTTTCTTT.

Written as DNA, the CDR3 is TGTGCCAGCAACTTAGCGGGAGTGGGTAATGAGCAGTTCTTC. This gives the protein CASNLAGVGNEQFF. V usage is TRBV6-5 and J usage is TRBJ2-1; 9 nucleotides agree with TRBD2. Germline V lookup: CDR1 MNHEY, CDR2 SVGAGI. V was clipped by 7 bases and J by 7 bases; unmatched bases: 8. This CDR3 has 14 amino acids.

This clone was detected a few times. CDR3: CSVVRQGSNTGELFF. The CDR3 nucleotides are TGCAGCGTTGTGAGGCAGGGGTCGAACACCGGGGAGCTGTTTTTT. The J gene is TRBJ2-2, the V gene TRBV29-1, with TRBD1 as a possible D gene (6 bases). Germline values: CDR1 SQVTM, CDR2 ANQGSEA. V lost 4 bases, J lost 0 bases, and 12 bases lay in between. This CDR3 has 15 residues.

The rearrangement joins TRBV25-1 to TRBJ1-2; the D gene is possibly TRBD1 (5 bases). V lost 6 bases and J 7 bases, leaving 12 bases between the germline ends. This CDR3 is 12 amino acids long. Germline V gene data show CDR1 as MGHDK and CDR2 as SYGVNS. The CDR3 DNA reads TGTGCCAGCAGCCAGGGAGGGTTTGGCTACACCTTC. It translates to CASSQGGFGYTF.

The chain couples TRBV11-2 to TRBJ2-3, with 7 bases matching TRBD2. Trimming took 1 base from V and 13 from J; bases not matched to a gene: 5. The CDR3 consists of 12 residues. The germline V gene encodes CDR1 SGHAT and CDR2 FQNNGV. CDR3 DNA: TGTGCCAGCAGCTTAGGTGGGGGGGTGGAGTATTTT. Protein product: CASSLGGGVEYF.

The chain joins TRBV10-3 to TRBJ1-2, with TRBD1 matching over 9 bases. The CDR3 length is 15 residues. V was pared by 10 bases and J by 4 bases, with 13 bases of the junction left unmatched. Germline assignment: CDR1 ENHRY and CDR2 SYGVKD. The CDR3 coding sequence is TGTGCCACCACCGCCTGGGACAGGGACGTCTATGGCTACACCTTC. This sequence encodes CATTAWDRDVYGYTF.

The chain recombines TRBV11-2 with TRBJ1-2; TRBD1 matches 8 bases. Trimming took 2 bases from V and 8 from J; bases not matched to a gene: 4. The CDR3 runs 13 residues. The germline V gene encodes CDR1 SGHAT and CDR2 FQNNGV. The CDR3 DNA follows: TGTGCCAGCAGCTTACCAGGGGGCTCAGGCTACACCTTC. This gives the protein CASSLPGGSGYTF.

In its sample, this clone was seen a few times. The V gene is TRBV28, the J gene TRBJ2-7; D is possibly TRBD1 (6 bases). V was pared by 0 bases and J by 3 bases, with 6 bases between. There are 13 residues in the CDR3. Germline assignment: CDR1 MDHEN and CDR2 SYDVKM. The CDR3 reads CASSLWTGYEQYF. CDR3 bases: TGTGCCAGCAGTTTATGGACAGGCTACGAGCAGTACTTC.